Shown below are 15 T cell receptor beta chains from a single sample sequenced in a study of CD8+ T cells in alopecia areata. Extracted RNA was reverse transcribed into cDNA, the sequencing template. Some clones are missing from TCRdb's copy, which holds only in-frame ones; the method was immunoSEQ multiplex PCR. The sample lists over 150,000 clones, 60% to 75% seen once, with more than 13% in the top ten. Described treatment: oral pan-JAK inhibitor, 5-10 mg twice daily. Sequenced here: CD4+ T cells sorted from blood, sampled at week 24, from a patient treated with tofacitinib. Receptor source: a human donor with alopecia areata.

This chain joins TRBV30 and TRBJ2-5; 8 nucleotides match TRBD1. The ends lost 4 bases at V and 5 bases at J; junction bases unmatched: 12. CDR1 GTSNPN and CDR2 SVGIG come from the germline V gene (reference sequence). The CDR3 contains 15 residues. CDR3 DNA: TGTGCCTGGACAGTGCAGACAGGGGCTCAGGAGACCCAGTACTTC. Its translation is CAWTVQTGAQETQYF.

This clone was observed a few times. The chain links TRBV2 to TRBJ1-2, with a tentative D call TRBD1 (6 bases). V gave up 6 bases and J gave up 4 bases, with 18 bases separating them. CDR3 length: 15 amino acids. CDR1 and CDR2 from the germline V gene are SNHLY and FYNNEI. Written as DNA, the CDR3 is TGTGCCAGCAGGGAGAAAGGGGACACTACCTATGGCTACACCTTC. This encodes CASREKGDTTYGYTF.

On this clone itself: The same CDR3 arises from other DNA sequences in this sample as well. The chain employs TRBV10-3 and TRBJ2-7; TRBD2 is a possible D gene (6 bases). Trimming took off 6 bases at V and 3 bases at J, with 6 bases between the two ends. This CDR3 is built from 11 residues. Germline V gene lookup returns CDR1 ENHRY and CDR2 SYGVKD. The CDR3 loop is CAISGGYEQYF. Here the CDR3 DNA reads TGTGCCATCAGCGGGGGCTACGAGCAGTACTTC.

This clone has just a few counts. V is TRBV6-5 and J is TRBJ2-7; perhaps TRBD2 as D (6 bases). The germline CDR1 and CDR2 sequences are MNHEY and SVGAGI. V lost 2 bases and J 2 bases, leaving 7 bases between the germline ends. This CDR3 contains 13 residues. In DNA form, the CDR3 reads TGTGCCAGCAGTTACGCGGGGACCTACGAGCAGTACTTC. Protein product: CASSYAGTYEQYF.

CDR3 DNA: TGCAGCGTTGTTTTACAGGGCGGCGGCTACACCTTC. Translated, it gives CSVVLQGGGYTF. The chain joins TRBV29-1 to TRBJ1-2, with D perhaps TRBD1 (6 bases). Trimming shortened V by 4 bases and J by 8 bases, and 14 bases separated the two germline ends. Germline CDR1 SQVTM, CDR2 ANQGSEA. The CDR3 has 12 amino acids.

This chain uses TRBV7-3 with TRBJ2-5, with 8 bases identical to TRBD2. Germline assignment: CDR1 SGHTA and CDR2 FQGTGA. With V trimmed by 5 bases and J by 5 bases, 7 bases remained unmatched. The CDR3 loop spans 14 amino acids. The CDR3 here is CASSRGGPSETQYF. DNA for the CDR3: TGTGCCAGCAGCCGGGGGGGACCGTCGGAGACCCAGTACTTC.

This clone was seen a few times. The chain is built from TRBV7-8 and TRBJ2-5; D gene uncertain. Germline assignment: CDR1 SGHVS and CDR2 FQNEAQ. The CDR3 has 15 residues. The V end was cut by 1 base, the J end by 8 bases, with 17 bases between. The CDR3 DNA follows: TGTGCCAGCAGCTTAGGGGCCGACCGCCGAGACACCCAGTACTTC. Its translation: CASSLGADRRDTQYF.

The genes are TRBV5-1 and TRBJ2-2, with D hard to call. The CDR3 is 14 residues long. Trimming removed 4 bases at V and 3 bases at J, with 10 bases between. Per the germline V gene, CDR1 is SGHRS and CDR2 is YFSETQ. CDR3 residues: CASSHRVDTGELFF. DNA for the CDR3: TGCGCCAGCAGCCACAGAGTGGACACCGGGGAGCTGTTTTTT.

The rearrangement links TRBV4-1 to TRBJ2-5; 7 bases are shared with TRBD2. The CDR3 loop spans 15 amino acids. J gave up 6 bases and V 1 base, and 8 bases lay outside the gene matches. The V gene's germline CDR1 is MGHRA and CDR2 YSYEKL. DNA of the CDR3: TGCGCCAGCAGCCAAGTCGGGACTACCTTGAAGACCCAGTACTTC. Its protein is CASSQVGTTLKTQYF.

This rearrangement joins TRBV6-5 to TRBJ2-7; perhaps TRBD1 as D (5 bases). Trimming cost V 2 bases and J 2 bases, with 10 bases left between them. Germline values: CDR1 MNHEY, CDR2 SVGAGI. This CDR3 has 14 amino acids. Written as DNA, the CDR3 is TGTGCCAGCAGTTACACGACAGAGACCTACGAGCAGTACTTC. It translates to CASSYTTETYEQYF.

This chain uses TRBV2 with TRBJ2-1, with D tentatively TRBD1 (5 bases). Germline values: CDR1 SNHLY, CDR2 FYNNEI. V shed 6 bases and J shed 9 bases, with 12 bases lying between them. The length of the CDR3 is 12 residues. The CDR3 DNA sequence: TGTGCCAGCAGCCCCGACAGTGGTGAGCAGTTCTTC. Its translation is CASSPDSGEQFF.

This CDR3 is CASSLDNTDTQYF. The CDR3 DNA is TGTGCCAGCAGCTTAGACAACACAGATACGCAGTATTTT. The V and J genes are TRBV5-6 and TRBJ2-3; D is undetermined. Germline-derived CDR1 and CDR2 are SGHDT and YYEEEE. CDR3 length: 13 amino acids. V was cut by 2 bases and J by 2 bases, with 6 bases left in between. The variable domain in full, completed from reference TRBV5-6 and TRBJ2-3, reads DAGVTQSPTHLIKTRGQQVTLRCSPKSGHDTVSWYQQALGQGPQFIFQYYEEEERQRGNFPDRFSGHQFPNYSSELNVNALLLGDSALYLCASSLDNTDTQYFGPGTRLTVL.

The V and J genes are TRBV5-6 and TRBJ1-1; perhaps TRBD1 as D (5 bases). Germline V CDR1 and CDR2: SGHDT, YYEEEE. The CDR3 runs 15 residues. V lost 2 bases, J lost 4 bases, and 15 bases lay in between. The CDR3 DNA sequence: TGTGCCAGCAGCTTACTGGACAACCTACTCACTGAAGCTTTCTTT. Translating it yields CASSLLDNLLTEAFF.

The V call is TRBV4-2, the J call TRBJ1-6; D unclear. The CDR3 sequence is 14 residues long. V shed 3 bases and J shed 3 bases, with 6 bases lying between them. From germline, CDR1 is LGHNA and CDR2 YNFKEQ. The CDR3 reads CASSQAHYNSPLHF. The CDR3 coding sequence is TGTGCCAGCAGCCAGGCCCACTATAATTCACCCCTCCACTTT.

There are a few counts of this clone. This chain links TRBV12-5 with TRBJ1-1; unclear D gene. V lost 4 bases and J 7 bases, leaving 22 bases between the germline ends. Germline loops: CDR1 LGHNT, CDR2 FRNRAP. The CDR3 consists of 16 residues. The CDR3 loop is CASGYPNVGGMNEAFF. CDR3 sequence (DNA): TGTGCTAGTGGTTACCCAAACGTTGGAGGGATGAATGAAGCTTTCTTT.